This T cell receptor (beta chain) was sequenced during a study of CD8 T cells in Susac syndrome. RNA totalling roughly 0.45 to 1 ug underwent reverse transcription with random hexamers. Amplification of TCR beta CDR3 across 54 Vbeta and 13 Jbeta was performed with immunoSEQ multiplex PCR. TCRdb itself ran the immunoSEQ multiplex PCR reads through MiXCR, one entry per CDR3 protein. The table lists approximately 150,000 distinct CDR3 sequences, roughly 94% of them singletons. Deletions cut 0 bases from V and 1 base from J, with 9 bases between. Looked up from germline, CDR1 is LNHDA and CDR2 is SQIVND (reference sequence). This CDR3 spans 16 amino acids. In blood CD8+ and CD4+ T cells, TCR beta underwent sequencing. The control participants were healthy donors, and these controls were matched with respect to both age and sex. TEMRA cells were FACS-enriched, with CD8+ and CD4+ T cells isolated negatively.

Specimen: CD4+ T cells from PBMCs. The V gene is TRBV19, the J gene TRBJ2-2; D remains ambiguous. The TCR comes from a human donor in good health. The CDR3 protein is CASSIDRDRNTGELFF. The CDR3 bases are TGTGCCAGTAGTATAGATCGCGACCGGAACACCGGGGAGCTGTTTTTT.